This T cell receptor (beta chain) was captured by sequencing in a study of patients and donors after allogeneic stem cell transplantation. A few counts support this clonotype. TCRdb re-called the RT-PCR reads with MiXCR, one entry per CDR3 protein. The sample lists 800,000 to 1,000,000 distinct CDR3 sequences; around 17% were seen once. This CDR3 has 16 amino acids. Germline loops: CDR1 SGDLS, CDR2 YYNGEE. Trimming took 3 bases from V and 10 from J; bases not matched to a gene: 9. The rearrangement joins TRBV9 to TRBJ2-1, with TRBD2 identical over 14 bases. The sample was blood, either unsorted or a sorted T cell fraction (not recorded which). The receptor was derived from a human donor who was either an allogeneic HSCT recipient or a stem cell or donor lymphocyte infusion donor (not recorded which). It is not recorded whose cells these are; they may come from a transplant donor. The CDR3 bases are TGTGCCAGCAGCGGGATCCCGGGACTAGCGGGAGAGGAGCAGTTCTTC. It translates to CASSGIPGLAGEEQFF.